Shown below are 3 T cell receptor beta chains from a single sample sequenced in a study of blood T cell repertoires in COVID-19. Profiled with immunoSEQ multiplex PCR; TCRdb holds only in-frame clones, not every one. This sample has 200,000 to 250,000 clones, with roughly 84% found just once. Sample: PBMCs or T cells enriched from blood (not recorded which). The source of these receptors is a man under 40 in a cohort exposed to, infected with or recovered from COVID-19 (not recorded which).

The chain couples TRBV14 to TRBJ2-5, with TRBD2 matching over 7 bases. The CDR3 spans 16 residues. The J segment lost 0 bases and the V segment lost 3 bases, leaving 7 bases of the junction unmatched. Germline V gives CDR1 SGHDN, CDR2 FVKESK. CDR3 amino acids: CASSHGRRGNQETQYF. DNA of the CDR3: TGTGCCAGCAGCCATGGGAGGCGGGGGAACCAAGAGACCCAGTACTTC.

This sequence joins TRBV24-1 and TRBJ1-2; D not resolved. The length of the CDR3 is 13 residues. V was clipped by 4 bases and J by 4 bases, with 9 bases between them. Germline CDR1 and CDR2: KGHDR and SFDVKD. As DNA, the CDR3 is TGTGCCACCAGTGACCAACAGACCTATGGCTACACCTTC. Residues: CATSDQQTYGYTF.

The chain employs TRBV6-9 and TRBJ2-2; tentative D call: TRBD1 (6 bases). Between the trimmed V and J ends, which lost 11 bases and 3 bases, there was a span of 22 bases. This CDR3 is built from 16 residues. CDR1 and CDR2 from the germline V gene are MNHGY and SVAAGI. This CDR3 is CAGTGHRVSDTGELFF. Written as DNA, the CDR3 is TGTGCCGGCACGGGCCACAGGGTGTCCGACACCGGGGAGCTGTTTTTT.